This record covers a single T cell receptor (beta chain). Its antigen is unknown. The data were obtained in a study of Tregs in tolerant kidney transplant recipients. Points from the study as a whole: Validation in larger populations is needed because few patients were studied. Activated donor B cell expansion appeared to reveal the most relevant donor-specific TCRbeta repertoire.

With 5 bases clipped from V and 3 bases from J, the junction kept 10 bases outside the gene matches. CDR1 and CDR2 (germline): SGHTA, FQGTGA. The CDR3 totals 15 residues. CD4+CD25+CD127- Tregs, CD4+CD25- non-Tregs, CD4 and CD8 cells were sorted. Profiled with immunoSEQ multiplex PCR; TCRdb holds only in-frame clones, not every one. The sample consists of some 70,000 clones, 85% to 90% of them appearing once. Sequencing was performed on CD4+ T cells from blood, taken before the transplant. The chain carries TRBV7-3 and TRBJ2-7, with 7 bases aligning to TRBD2. The TCR originated in a human donor who received a combined kidney and bone marrow transplant. For the CDR3, the DNA is TGTGCCAGCAGCCAGCAACCAGGGACTAACTACGAGCAGTACTTC. It yields the protein CASSQQPGTNYEQYF.